This entry describes one TCR beta chain. Its antigen is undetermined. Researchers ran the PCR with 60 Vbeta and 13 Jbeta primers. Profiled with immunoSEQ multiplex PCR; TCRdb holds only in-frame clones, not every one. Of some 120,000 clones in the sample, 65% to 75% were seen once. This record belongs to a study of cytomegalovirus exposure and HLA in healthy donors. Findings of the study overall: Judged likely to be a sequencing artifact was a cluster of highly shared sequence variants.

Germline CDR1 and CDR2: MGHRA and YSYEKL. V dropped 3 bases and J dropped 6; count of bases not matched to a gene: 6. This CDR3 spans 14 amino acids. This rearrangement joins TRBV4-1 to TRBJ2-7, with 9 bases lining up with TRBD1. What was sequenced was PBMCs. The source is a woman between 45 and 65 years old in good health and CMV-seropositive. This CDR3 reads CASSHGTGLAEQYF. CDR3 coding DNA: TGCGCCAGCAGCCACGGGACAGGGTTGGCCGAGCAGTACTTC.